This is a list of T cell receptor beta chains from one sample in a study of T-cell reconstitution after alpha-beta-depleted transplantation in children. TCRdb itself ran the PCR reads through MiXCR, one entry per CDR3 protein. The data show approximately 490,000 distinct CDR3 sequences, with 8% to 11% seen just once and just over 2% held by the top ten. The input for sequencing was PBMCs, taken before TCRalphabeta/CD19-depleted stem cell transplant. The origin of the receptors is a child aged 2-9 years with inherited bone marrow failure, due to receive a stem cell transplant. Both conserved end residues are part of each CDR3. The D gene is left open where the match is weak. Clone size, where shown, is once, few, many, or a class for clones that have expanded.

TRBJ1-1 NA few TRBV10-3 TGTGCCATCAGTGAAGGGACCCGGATTAATGAAGCTTTCTTT CAISEGTRINEAFF
TRBJ2-1 TRBD2 many TRBV11-1 TGTGCCAGCAGCTTAGCCCTAGCGGGAATATTCCCGGGTTACAATGAGCAGTTCTTC CASSLALAGIFPGYNEQFF
TRBJ2-2 NA few TRBV12-3/TRBV12-4 TGTGCCAGCAGTACCATGCGAGCCCCGAACACCGGGGAGCTGTTTTTT CASSTMRAPNTGELFF
TRBJ2-2 NA NA TRBV30 TGTGCCTGGAGTCCGGGGCACTCGATGGTTCCCGGGGAGCTGTTTTTT CAWSPGHSMVPGELFF
TRBJ1-2 NA many TRBV7-9 TGTGCCAGCAGCCCCGGGGAGGGAATCATTGCCTACACCTTC CASSPGEGIIAYTF
TRBJ2-1 TRBD2 many TRBV20-1 TGCAGTGCTTTTACAGCGGGATCCTACAATGAGCAGTTCTTC CSAFTAGSYNEQFF
TRBJ2-7 NA many TRBV4-3 TGCGCCAGCAGCCAAGAACAGGGCCGATACTACGAGCAGTACTTC CASSQEQGRYYEQYF
TRBJ2-1 TRBD2 many TRBV5-6 TGTGCCAGCAGCCTGAGACTAGCGGGCCTGGGGCAGTTCTTC CASSLRLAGLGQFF
TRBJ2-7 NA many TRBV4-1 TGCGCCAGCAGCCACGGTCCTCCCTACGAGCAGTACTTC CASSHGPPYEQYF
TRBJ2-1 NA NA TRBV5-1 TGCGCCAGCAGCTTGGACCGAAGCCCCTACAATGAGCAGTTCTTC CASSLDRSPYNEQFF
TRBJ2-6 NA many TRBV6-5 TGTGCCAGCAGCCTCCAGAGCTCTGGGGCCAACGTCCTGACTTTC CASSLQSSGANVLTF
TRBJ2-3 NA NA TRBV6-2/TRBV6-3 TGTGCCAGCAGTTATTTGGTAGCGGCAGATACGCAGTATTTT CASSYLVAADTQYF
TRBJ1-1 NA many TRBV20-1 TGCAGTGCTAGAGATCAGGGGCACACTGAAGCTTTCTTT CSARDQGHTEAFF
TRBJ1-1 NA many TRBV7-2 TGTGCCAGCAGCTTAAACCCATTCATGAACACTGAAGCTTTCTTT CASSLNPFMNTEAFF
TRBJ2-3 TRBD2 few TRBV30 TGTGCCTGGACCACCGACTTCCCCGGGACTAGCGGGGTTAATACGCAGTATTTT CAWTTDFPGTSGVNTQYF
TRBJ2-7 NA many TRBV12-3/TRBV12-4 TGTGCCAGCAACAGGCATAACTACGAGCAGTACTTC CASNRHNYEQYF
TRBJ2-1 NA many TRBV4-3 TGCGCCAGCAGCCAAGACACGGGAACCTACAATGAGCAGTTCTTC CASSQDTGTYNEQFF
TRBJ2-1 NA NA TRBV20-1 TGCTGTGCTAGAGTTCGAGGAAGTATCGGCAATGAGCAGTTCTTC CCARVRGSIGNEQFF
TRBJ2-1 NA few TRBV20-1 TGCAGTGCTAGGTTGACCGAAAATGAGCAGTTCTTC CSARLTENEQFF
TRBJ2-1 TRBD2 many TRBV20-1 TGCAGTGCTTATTCAAATCGCGGGAGTATTGGGGCCTACAATGAGCAGTTC CSAYSNRGSIGAYNEQF
TRBJ1-1 NA many TRBV10-2 TGCGCCAGCAGTGAGTCTGGACAGATGAACACTGAAGCTTTCTTT CASSESGQMNTEAFF
TRBJ2-1 NA many TRBV20-1 TGCAGTGCCGCTTTATTTGGGACTCCCAACAATGAGCAGTTCTTC CSAALFGTPNNEQFF
TRBJ2-1 NA many TRBV5-5 TGTGCCAGCAGCGGCTACACGAGCTCCTACAATGAGCAGTTCTTC CASSGYTSSYNEQFF
TRBJ1-4 TRBD1 many TRBV4-2 TGTGCCAGCAGCCAATTTACCGGGACAGGGCCTGAAAAACTGTTTTTT CASSQFTGTGPEKLFF
TRBJ2-3 NA many TRBV3-1 TGTGCCAGCAGCCATTCTTCGGGACCTCTACGCACAGATACGCAGTATTTT CASSHSSGPLRTDTQYF
TRBJ1-5 NA many TRBV20-1 TGCAGTGCTACAGGGAGAGGCAATCAGCCCCAGCATTTT CSATGRGNQPQHF
TRBJ2-1 TRBD2 many TRBV11-2 TGTGCCAGCAGCATACCGAGCGGGAGGCCCGTGTACAATGAGCAGTTCTTC CASSIPSGRPVYNEQFF
TRBJ2-1 NA NA TRBV11-2 TGTGCCAGCAGCTTAGATCCCCAGGGTCCCCCCTACAATGAGCAGTTCTTC CASSLDPQGPPYNEQFF